The present T cell receptor beta chain was sequenced within a study of regulatory T cells in long-lasting Graves disease (dated by TCRdb to about 2021). About the investigation overall: Newly diagnosed Graves' disease patients had taken antithyroid drugs for less than 3 months. This study used TCR sequencing and RNA sequencing of peripheral blood to compare persistent Graves' disease patients against newly diagnosed Graves' disease patients. The study took place in China and was registered as a clinical trial. A total of about 35 samples underwent TCR sequencing, from around 13 patients with persistent Graves' disease and 20 patients with newly diagnosed Graves' disease.

The library was generated by multiplex PCR. TCRdb shows the sequencer as Illumina HiSeq 4000. iRepertoire HTBI primers and Arm-PCR amplification of CDR3 regions were used to construct TCR beta libraries. Before sequencing, the PCR products went through gel purification. As for the authors' bioinformatics: A total of under 80 TRBV and more than twelve TRBJ segments were identified across samples and were used for gene usage analysis of CDR3 amino acid clonotypes. COPE and FqMerger were used to merge filtered high-quality paired reads into contigs. BLAST was used to align contigs to IMGT TRBV, TRBD and TRBJ reference genes, and CDR3 was defined according to IMGT. Any clonotype with a frequency above 0.1% was classified as a highly expanded clone. Shannon entropy was used to measure repertoire diversity, and the Gini coefficient was used to measure V-J evenness. Public clonotypes were defined as clonotypes shared by more than one individual. The public reads were quality trimmed at Q25 with fastp and then assembled into clones with MiXCR by TCRdb, keeping productive beta chains. Rows with a matching CDR3 protein are joined into one entry that keeps the most common DNA and genes. These V and J calls originate from TCRdb's pipeline instead of the authors' own analysis. This sample lists roughly 520,000 distinct CDR3 sequences; about 12% were detected once. The ten top clones hold around 9.3% of the sample.

There are 13 amino acids in the CDR3, from cysteine to phenylalanine inclusive. The retained sequence is limited to the CDR3, 39 bases, with the frame set at the first base. The junction carries 11 bases between V and J, which are trimmed by 8 bases and 3 bases respectively. CDR1 and CDR2 (SNHLY, FYNNEI) derive from the germline V gene. Ten or more counts support this clonotype. The specificity of this receptor is unknown. No base quality values were provided; no much bigger clone lies one nucleotide off. Results and caveats for the whole study, not just this receptor: Only the TCR beta chain was sequenced and analyzed. Only peripheral blood was studied, because thyroid tissue, the primary lesion, was inaccessible. Persistent patients shared more public clonotypes among themselves (over 2,500) than newly diagnosed patients did (nearly 1,000). Lower TCR Shannon entropy and fewer highly expanded clones were observed in persistent Graves' disease patients than in newly diagnosed patients, which suggested clonal expansion. TRBV28, TRBJ1-2 and TRBJ2-5 were preferentially used in persistent disease, while TRBV20-1 and TRBJ2-1 were favored in newly diagnosed disease. The authors noted that the small sample size was a limitation that may lower accuracy.

The label giving this sample's time point can be read as: newly diagnosed GD, antithyroid drugs for less than 3 months. For both TCR sequencing and RNA sequencing, RNA was extracted from PBMCs in TRIzol. Graves' disease was diagnosed according to American Thyroid Association guidelines. Patients were recruited from an endocrinology department in Xi'an, China. From each patient, around 9.3 milliliters of peripheral blood was collected into an EDTA anticoagulant tube. Ficoll Paque Plus density gradient separation was used to isolate PBMCs, and no additional T cell sorting was done. An Agilent 2100 Bioanalyzer and agarose gel were used to assess RNA quality, and a NanoDrop 2000 was used to measure RNA concentration. This same sample was also taken into another study, of T cells in Graves' hyperthyroidism and ophthalmopathy. The second study, in turn, reports: Graves' hyperthyroidism was defined as stable when no progression to ophthalmopathy occurred over 18 months of follow-up. Hyperthyroidism patients were aged 18 to 65 years and newly diagnosed, with disease duration of less than 2 months. Exclusion was applied to patients with uncontrolled infections, other autoimmune diseases, pregnancy or lactation. Diagnoses were established on the basis of clinical symptoms, serum thyroxine and TRAb, thyroid ultrasound, and orbital computed tomography. For the first round of RT-PCR on the TCR CDR3, the HTBI primer set was used together with the Qiagen OneStep RT-PCR kit. Most expanded thyroid clonotypes (frequency above 0.001) were also found in blood, which suggests that blood repertoires may mirror thyroid immune responses. A 13 V-J signature model separated ophthalmopathy from stable hyperthyroidism, with around 90% sensitivity and 81.08% specificity in cross-validation and 80%/75% in testing. During validation, the model predicted progression to ophthalmopathy a median of approximately six months ahead of onset, with roughly 65% sensitivity and 72.22% specificity. TCR V-J signatures able to tell the groups apart were searched for in a discovery cohort of 100 patients, of whom around 43 had Graves' ophthalmopathy and 57 had stable Graves' hyperthyroidism. Prospective prediction of ophthalmopathy was tested in an independent validation cohort consisting of fewer than 20 hyperthyroidism patients and more than 15 patients who later progressed to ophthalmopathy. The 80 to 100 discovery patients were randomly divided into training and test sets at a 7:3 ratio. In over five Graves' hyperthyroidism patients, the study also compared T-cell repertoires from thyroid tissue with T-cell repertoires from blood. Following sampling, methimazole starting at 30 mg daily was given to hyperthyroidism patients, and high-dose intravenous methylprednisolone was given to ophthalmopathy patients. The libraries were constructed in a second round of multiplex PCR and then size-selected and purified. Libraries were sequenced paired-end with 100 bp reads on an Illumina HiSeq2000. SOAPnuke was used to process the raw data, with reads discarded if the reads contained adapters or uncalled bases, had a mean Phred below 15, or lacked an exact constant-primer or identifier match. COPE v1.2.5 was used to merge high-quality paired reads, and clonotypes were defined as unique nucleotide sequences. Clonotypes were aligned to IMGT TRBV, TRBD and TRBJ reference segments using MiTCR v1.1. The analysis was restricted to V-J combinations with a frequency above 0.0001, which together covered 99% to 99.2% of the repertoires. A TCS score was defined as the ratio between F50 (clonal expansion) and ExV (chaos), using BLOSUM62-based TCRdist between CDR3 peptides within each V-J. Welch's t-statistics and random forest reduced fewer than 550 V-J features to roughly 13, which were used in a naive Bayes classifier (R e1071). Sample size was not statistically predetermined, and blinding of investigators to group allocation was not performed. The paper describes TCR Vbeta CDR3 sequencing of around 140 peripheral blood samples, made up of about 40 ophthalmopathy patients, 70 to 75 hyperthyroidism patients and 17 progressor patients.

The origin of this receptor is a young woman with Graves disease. Donor details come from another sample of the same person, matched by shared clones. The material sequenced was peripheral blood mononuclear cells (PBMCs), taken at new diagnosis, from a patient treated with antithyroid drugs. This chain joins TRBV2 to TRBJ1-5; no D segment can be confidently identified. The CDR3 region: CASERQHNQPQHF. In nucleotides, the sequence is TGTGCCAGCGAACGGCAGCACAATCAGCCCCAGCATTTT.